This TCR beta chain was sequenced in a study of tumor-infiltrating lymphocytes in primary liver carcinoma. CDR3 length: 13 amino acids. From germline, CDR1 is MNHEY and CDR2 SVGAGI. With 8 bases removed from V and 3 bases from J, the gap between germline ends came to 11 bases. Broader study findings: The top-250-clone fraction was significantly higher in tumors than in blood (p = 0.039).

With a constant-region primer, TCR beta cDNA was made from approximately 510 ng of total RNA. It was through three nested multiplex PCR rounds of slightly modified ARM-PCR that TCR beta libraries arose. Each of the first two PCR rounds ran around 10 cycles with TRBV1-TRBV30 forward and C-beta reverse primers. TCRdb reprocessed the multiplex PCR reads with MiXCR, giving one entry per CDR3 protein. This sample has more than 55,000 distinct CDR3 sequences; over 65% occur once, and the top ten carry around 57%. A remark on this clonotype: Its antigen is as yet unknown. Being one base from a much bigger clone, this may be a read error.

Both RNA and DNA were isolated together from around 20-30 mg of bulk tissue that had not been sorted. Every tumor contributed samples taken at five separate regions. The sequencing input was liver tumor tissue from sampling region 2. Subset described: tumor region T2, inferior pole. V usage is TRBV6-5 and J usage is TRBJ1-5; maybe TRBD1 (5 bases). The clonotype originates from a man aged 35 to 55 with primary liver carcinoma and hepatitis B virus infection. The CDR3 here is CASGDGINQPQHF. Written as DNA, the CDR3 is TGTGCCAGCGGGGACGGTATCAATCAGCCCCAGCATTTT.